Listed below are T cell receptor beta chains from one sample, sequenced in a study of shared clonotypes between healthy human individuals. TCRdb's copy holds only in-frame clones and misses some; the assay was immunoSEQ multiplex PCR. This sample has a few million clones; about 92% occur once, and the top ten carry approximately 0.4%. Sample: naive CD4+ T cells from PBMCs. The source is a man aged 18 to 29 in good health. Some clones in this sample may be carry-over from other donors' samples. CDR3s include the opening cysteine and the closing phenylalanine or tryptophan. The D gene is left open where the match is weak. A row's size may be missing; if present it is once, few, many or a size class.

TRBD2	.	TRBV4-1	TRBJ2-1	TGCGCCAGCAGCCAAGTCCGGACTAGCTACAATGAGCAGTTCTTC	CASSQVRTSYNEQFF
.	.	TRBV5-6	TRBJ1-5	TGTGCCAGCAGCTTGGGGGCAGGGCCAAATCAGCCCCAGCATTTT	CASSLGAGPNQPQHF
TRBD1	.	TRBV5-4	TRBJ1-1	TGTGCCAGCAGTGGACAGGGAGAGATTGAAGCTTTCTTT	CASSGQGEIEAFF
TRBD1	.	TRBV7-9	TRBJ1-1	TGTGCCAGCAGACACCGGACAGGGAGTTTATACACTGAAGCTTTCTTT	CASRHRTGSLYTEAFF
.	.	TRBV28	TRBJ1-4	TGTGCCAGCAGTTTAGAGAGGGTGGGTGACGGTGAAAAACTGTTTTTT	CASSLERVGDGEKLFF
.	.	TRBV5-1	TRBJ2-5	TGCGCCAGCAGCTTGCCGGGGGCGGGAGAGACCCAGTACTTC	CASSLPGAGETQYF
TRBD2	.	TRBV27	TRBJ2-7	TGTGCCAGCAGCCGGGGGGGGACTAGCGGCAACGAGCAGTACTTC	CASSRGGTSGNEQYF
.	.	TRBV27	TRBJ2-2	TGTGCCAGCAGTTTACCCAGAGGGACCCGGAACACCGGGGAGCTGTTTTTT	CASSLPRGTRNTGELFF
TRBD2	.	TRBV5-1	TRBJ2-3	TGCGCCAGCAGCCCCCGAGCGGGAGGGCCCACAGATACGCAGTATTTT	CASSPRAGGPTDTQYF
TRBD2	.	TRBV5-1	TRBJ2-7	TGCGCCAGCAGCGAGGGGACTAGCGGTAAGCAGTACTTC	CASSEGTSGKQYF
.	.	TRBV5-4	TRBJ2-7	TGTGCCAGCAGCAGGACGTACGGGGGACCCTACGAGCAGTACTTC	CASSRTYGGPYEQYF
.	.	TRBV18	TRBJ2-7	TGTGCCAGCTCACCCCAAGATACCTACGAGCAGTACTTC	CASSPQDTYEQYF
.	.	TRBV9	TRBJ1-1	TGTGCCAGCAGCGGGACTTTCCCCACTGAAGCTTTCTTT	CASSGTFPTEAFF
.	once	TRBV28	TRBJ2-3	TGTGCCAGCAGTTTTTATCGGGCCAGCACAGATACGCAGTATTTT	CASSFYRASTDTQYF
.	.	TRBV5-6	TRBJ2-5	TGTGCCAGCAGCCCCTTGGACGGCGCCCCTGAGACCCAGTACTTC	CASSPLDGAPETQYF
.	.	TRBV11-2	TRBJ1-1	TGTGCCAGCAGCTTAGAGTGGGTGGACACTGAAGCTTTCTTT	CASSLEWVDTEAFF
.	.	TRBV28	TRBJ1-3	TGTGCCAGCAGTGGACGGGACACCGGTTCAGCCTCTGGAAACACCATATATTTT	CASSGRDTGSASGNTIYF
TRBD1	.	TRBV28	TRBJ1-2	TGTGCCAGCACAGGACAGGGTTTCTATGGCTACACCTTC	CASTGQGFYGYTF
.	.	TRBV6-5	TRBJ2-7	TGTGCCAGCAGCCCCCTGAACCTCTACGAGCAGTACTTC	CASSPLNLYEQYF
.	.	TRBV19	TRBJ2-5	TGTGCCAGCAGGGATTTCGGAGAGACCCAGTACTTC	CASRDFGETQYF
.	.	TRBV5-5	TRBJ2-3	TGTGCCAGCAGCCCGCGCGGGGTCCGCACAGATACGCAGTATTTT	CASSPRGVRTDTQYF
.	few	TRBV14	TRBJ2-3	TGTGCCAGCAGCTTTACTAGCTCCGGCACAGATACGCAGTATTTT	CASSFTSSGTDTQYF
.	.	TRBV6-4	TRBJ1-5	TGTGCCACCCTCGCGGGAACGTTAAGCAATCAGCCCCAGCATTTT	CATLAGTLSNQPQHF
.	few	TRBV27	TRBJ1-1	TGTGCCAGCAGTTTAGTCCGGAACACTGAAGCTTTCTTT	CASSLVRNTEAFF
TRBD1	.	TRBV2	TRBJ2-7	TGTGCCAGCAGTGAATTTGGACAGGGCTACGAGCAGTACTTC	CASSEFGQGYEQYF
.	.	TRBV21-1	TRBJ2-2	TGTGCCAGCAGCAAAGACCGAGCGAGCACCGGGGAGCTGTTTTTT	CASSKDRASTGELFF
TRBD1	.	TRBV30	TRBJ2-2	TGTGCCTGGAGACGAAAACAGGGGACCACCGGGGAGCTGTTTTTT	CAWRRKQGTTGELFF
.	.	TRBV15	TRBJ2-7	TGTGCCACCAGCAGGGGACATGCTACCTACGAGCAGTACTTC	CATSRGHATYEQYF
TRBD2	.	TRBV5-4	TRBJ2-1	TGTGCCAGCAGCTTGGGGGCGGGAGCGTACAATGAGCAGTTCTTC	CASSLGAGAYNEQFF
.	.	TRBV6-1	TRBJ2-7	TGTGCCAGCAGATGGGCTGCTAGTTCCGACGAGCAGTACTTC	CASRWAASSDEQYF
.	.	TRBV9	TRBJ2-2	TGTGCCAGCAGCGACACCCCGAACACCGGGGAGCTGTTTTTT	CASSDTPNTGELFF
.	.	TRBV30	TRBJ1-3	TGTGCCTGGAAAAGGTTGCGGCGCGGAAACACCATATATTTT	CAWKRLRRGNTIYF
TRBD1	.	TRBV5-1	TRBJ2-7	TGCGCCAGCGGCCAACAGACAGGGGGGAGCGAGCAGTACTTC	CASGQQTGGSEQYF
.	.	TRBV5-1	TRBJ2-7	TGCGCCAGCAGCATAACTCCGGGACTGGGGGCCCGGGGCGAGCAGTACTTC	CASSITPGLGARGEQYF
.	once	TRBV29-1	TRBJ1-2	TGCAGCGTAACCCCCGCTAATGGGGGCTACACCTTC	CSVTPANGGYTF
.	.	TRBV28	TRBJ1-5	TGTGCCAGCAGTTTAGGGGGTGGTAGCAATCAGCCCCAGCATTTT	CASSLGGGSNQPQHF
.	.	TRBV27	TRBJ1-1	TGTGCCAGTGGAAGGAACACTGAAGCTTTCTTT	CASGRNTEAFF
TRBD2	.	TRBV6-1	TRBJ2-1	TGTGCCAGCAGTGAAGCATTAGCGGGAGGGCCTTGGGGTGAGCAGTTCTTC	CASSEALAGGPWGEQFF
TRBD2	.	TRBV9	TRBJ2-7	TGTGCCAGCAGCGTAGCTCCTAGCGGGAACTACGAGCAGTACTTC	CASSVAPSGNYEQYF
.	.	TRBV5-1	TRBJ2-3	TGCGCCAGCAGGGGGCAGAGCACAGATACGCAGTATTTT	CASRGQSTDTQYF
.	once	TRBV2	TRBJ2-7	TGTGCCAGCACCCGGAATAGGGGGGCCTACGAGCAGTACTTC	CASTRNRGAYEQYF
.	.	TRBV7-3	TRBJ2-3	TGTGCCAGCGGAAGGTACCCCTCTAGCACAGATACGCAGTATTTT	CASGRYPSSTDTQYF
.	.	TRBV6-6	TRBJ1-4	TGTGCCAGCAGCCCGAAGAAGGATGAAAAACTGTTTTTT	CASSPKKDEKLFF
.	.	TRBV20-1	TRBJ2-5	TGCAGTCCACAGCTTTGGGAGACCCAGTACTTC	CSPQLWETQYF
.	.	TRBV20-1	TRBJ2-1	TGCAGTGCTATACGGGGTGAGCAGTTCTTC	CSAIRGEQFF
TRBD1	.	TRBV28	TRBJ1-5	TGTGCCAGCAGTTTGCCGCGGGGGACAGGGGTAGGTAGCAATCAGCCCCAGCATTTT	CASSLPRGTGVGSNQPQHF
.	.	TRBV30	TRBJ2-3	TGTGCCTGGAGTTCTGGGGGGGCTCAGGATACGCAGTATTTT	CAWSSGGAQDTQYF
.	once	TRBV9	TRBJ2-5	TGTGCCAGCAGCGTAGCTCCCACGAAGTCAGGAGAGACCCAGTACTTC	CASSVAPTKSGETQYF
TRBD1	.	TRBV30	TRBJ1-1	TGTGCCTGGAGTGCCAGACAGGGGGATAGGACTGAAGCTTTCTTT	CAWSARQGDRTEAFF
TRBD1	once	TRBV7-2	TRBJ1-1	TGTGCCAGCAGCTCGACAGGGTCCACTGAAGCTTTCTTT	CASSSTGSTEAFF
TRBD1	.	TRBV5-4	TRBJ2-3	TGTGCCAGCAGCTTGTTCCGGGACAGAGACACAGATACGCAGTATTTT	CASSLFRDRDTDTQYF
.	.	TRBV5-1	TRBJ2-3	TGCGCCAGCAGCTGGACCAGCACAGATACGCAGTATTTT	CASSWTSTDTQYF
.	.	TRBV18	TRBJ2-2	TGTGCCAGCTCACCTCCCAGCGGGAACACCGGGGAGCTGTTTTTT	CASSPPSGNTGELFF
.	few	TRBV19	TRBJ1-1	TGTGCCAGTAGTATTCCCTTAGGGGCAACTTTCTTT	CASSIPLGATFF
.	once	TRBV7-6	TRBJ1-1	TGTGCCAGCAGCCCTGGGCGGAACACTGAAGCTTTCTTT	CASSPGRNTEAFF
TRBD1	.	TRBV2	TRBJ1-3	TGTGCCAGCAGTCGTCAGGGGGCTGGAAACACCATATATTTT	CASSRQGAGNTIYF
TRBD1	.	TRBV18	TRBJ1-2	TGTGCCAGCTCACCACCTATCGGACAGGGCCAAAACTATGGCTACACCTTC	CASSPPIGQGQNYGYTF
.	.	TRBV4-3	TRBJ2-3	TGCGCCAGCAGCCAAGATCTTAGCGGCTACACAGATACGCAGTATTTT	CASSQDLSGYTDTQYF
.	.	TRBV14	TRBJ2-1	TGTGCCAGCAGCCTACAAACAGTACCCTACAATGAGCAGTTCTTC	CASSLQTVPYNEQFF
.	.	TRBV30	TRBJ1-3	TGTGCCTGGACCGTTGGATCCTCTGGAAACACCATATATTTT	CAWTVGSSGNTIYF